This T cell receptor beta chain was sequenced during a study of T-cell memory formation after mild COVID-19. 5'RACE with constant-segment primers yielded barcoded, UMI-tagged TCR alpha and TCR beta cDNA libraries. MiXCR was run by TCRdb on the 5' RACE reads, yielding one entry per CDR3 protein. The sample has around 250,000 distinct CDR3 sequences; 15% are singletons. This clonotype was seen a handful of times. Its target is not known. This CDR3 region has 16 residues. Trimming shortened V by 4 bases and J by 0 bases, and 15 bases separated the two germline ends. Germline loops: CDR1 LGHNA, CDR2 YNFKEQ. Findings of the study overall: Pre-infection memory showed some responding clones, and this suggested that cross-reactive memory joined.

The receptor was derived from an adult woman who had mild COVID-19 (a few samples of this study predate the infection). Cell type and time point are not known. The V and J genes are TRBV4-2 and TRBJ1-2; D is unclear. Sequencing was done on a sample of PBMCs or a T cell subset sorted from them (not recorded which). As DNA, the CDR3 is TGTGCCAGCAGCCTCCGGCCAACGGAATCTAACTATGGCTACACCTTC. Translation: CASSLRPTESNYGYTF.